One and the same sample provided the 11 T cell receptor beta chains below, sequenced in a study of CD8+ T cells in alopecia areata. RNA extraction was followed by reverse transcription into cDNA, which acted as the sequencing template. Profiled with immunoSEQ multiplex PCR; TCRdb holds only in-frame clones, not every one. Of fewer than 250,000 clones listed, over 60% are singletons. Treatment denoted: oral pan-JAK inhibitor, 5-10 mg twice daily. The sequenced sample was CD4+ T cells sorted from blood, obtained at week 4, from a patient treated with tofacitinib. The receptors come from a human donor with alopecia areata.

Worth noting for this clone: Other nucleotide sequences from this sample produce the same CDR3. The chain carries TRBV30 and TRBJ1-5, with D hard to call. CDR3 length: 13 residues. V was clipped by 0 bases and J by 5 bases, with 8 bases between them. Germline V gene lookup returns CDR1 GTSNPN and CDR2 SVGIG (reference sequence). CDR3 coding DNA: TGTGCCTGGAGTGTTCAAGGGCATCAGCCCCAGCATTTT. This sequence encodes CAWSVQGHQPQHF.

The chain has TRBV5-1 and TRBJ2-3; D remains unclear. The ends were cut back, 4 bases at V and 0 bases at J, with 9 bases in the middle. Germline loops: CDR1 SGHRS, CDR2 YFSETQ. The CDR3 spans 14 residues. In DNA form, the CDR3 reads TGCGCCAGCAGCCCCTCCTCTAGCACAGATACGCAGTATTTT. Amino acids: CASSPSSSTDTQYF. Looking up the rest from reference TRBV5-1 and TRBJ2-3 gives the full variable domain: KAGVTQTPRYLIKTRGQQVTLSCSPISGHRSVSWYQQTPGQGLQFLFEYFSETQRNKGNFPGRFSGRQFSNSRSEMNVSTLELGDSALYLCASSPSSSTDTQYFGPGTRLTVL.

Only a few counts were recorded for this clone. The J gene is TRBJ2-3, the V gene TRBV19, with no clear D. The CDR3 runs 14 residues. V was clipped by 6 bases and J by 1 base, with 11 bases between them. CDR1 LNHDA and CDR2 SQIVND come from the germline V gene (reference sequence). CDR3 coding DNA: TGTGCCAGTAGCGTAATACTTGGCACAGATACGCAGTATTTT. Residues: CASSVILGTDTQYF.

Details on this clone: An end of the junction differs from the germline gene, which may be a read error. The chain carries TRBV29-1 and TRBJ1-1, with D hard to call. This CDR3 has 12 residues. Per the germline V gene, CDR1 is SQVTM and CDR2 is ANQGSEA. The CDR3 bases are TGCAGCATTGACGGGCAGGTAACTGAAGCTTTCTTT. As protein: CSIDGQVTEAFF.

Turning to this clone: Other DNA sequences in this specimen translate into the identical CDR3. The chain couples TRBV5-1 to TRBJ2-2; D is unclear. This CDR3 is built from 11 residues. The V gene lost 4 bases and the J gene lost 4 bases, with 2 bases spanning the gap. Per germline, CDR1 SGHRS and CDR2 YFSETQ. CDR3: CASSSTGELFF. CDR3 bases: TGCGCCAGCAGCAGCACCGGGGAGCTGTTTTTT.

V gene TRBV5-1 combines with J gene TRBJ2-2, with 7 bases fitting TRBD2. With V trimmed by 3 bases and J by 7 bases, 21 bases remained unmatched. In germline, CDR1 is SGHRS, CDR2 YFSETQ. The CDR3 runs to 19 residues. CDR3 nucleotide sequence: TGCGCCAGCAGCTCGCCCCCTAAGCGGGACGGACTGAGGGTCGGGGAGCTGTTTTTT. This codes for CASSSPPKRDGLRVGELFF.

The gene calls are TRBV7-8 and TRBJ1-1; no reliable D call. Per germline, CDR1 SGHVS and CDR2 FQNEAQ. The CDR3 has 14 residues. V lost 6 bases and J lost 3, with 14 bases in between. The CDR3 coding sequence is TGTGCCAGCAGGCAAGGGCGGAGGTACACTGAAGCTTTCTTT. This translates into CASRQGRRYTEAFF.

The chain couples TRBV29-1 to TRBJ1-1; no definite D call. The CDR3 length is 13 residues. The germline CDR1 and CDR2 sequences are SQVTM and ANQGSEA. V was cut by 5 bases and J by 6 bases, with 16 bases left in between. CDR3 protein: CSVHRGYGPEAFF. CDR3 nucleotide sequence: TGCAGCGTTCATCGAGGGTATGGTCCTGAAGCTTTCTTT. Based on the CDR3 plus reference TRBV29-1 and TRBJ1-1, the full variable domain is SAVISQKPSRDICQRGTSLTIQCQVDSQVTMMFWYRQQPGQSLTLIATANQGSEATYESGFVIDKFPISRPNLTFSTLTVSNMSPEDSSIYLCSVHRGYGPEAFFGQGTRLTVV.

CDR3 coding DNA: TGCAGCGTTGACGGACTCATCCAAGAGACCCAGTACTTC. Protein product: CSVDGLIQETQYF. The V gene is TRBV29-1, the J gene TRBJ2-5, with D possibly TRBD2 on 5 matching bases. The V end lost 3 bases, the J end lost 1 base, and 9 bases lay between the germline ends. Looked up from germline, CDR1 is SQVTM and CDR2 is ANQGSEA. The CDR3 contains 13 residues.

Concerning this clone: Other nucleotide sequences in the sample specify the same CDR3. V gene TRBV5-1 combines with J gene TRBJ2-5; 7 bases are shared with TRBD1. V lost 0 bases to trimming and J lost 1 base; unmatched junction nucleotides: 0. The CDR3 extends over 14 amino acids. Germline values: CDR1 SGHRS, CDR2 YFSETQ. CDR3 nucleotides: TGCGCCAGCAGCTTGGGACAGGGCCAAGAGACCCAGTACTTC. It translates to CASSLGQGQETQYF.

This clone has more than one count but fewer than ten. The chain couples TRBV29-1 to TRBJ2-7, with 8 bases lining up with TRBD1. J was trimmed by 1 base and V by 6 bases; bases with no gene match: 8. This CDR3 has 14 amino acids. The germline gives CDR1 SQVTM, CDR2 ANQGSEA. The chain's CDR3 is CSVLAGGYSYEQYF. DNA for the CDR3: TGCAGCGTCTTAGCAGGGGGCTATTCCTACGAGCAGTACTTC.